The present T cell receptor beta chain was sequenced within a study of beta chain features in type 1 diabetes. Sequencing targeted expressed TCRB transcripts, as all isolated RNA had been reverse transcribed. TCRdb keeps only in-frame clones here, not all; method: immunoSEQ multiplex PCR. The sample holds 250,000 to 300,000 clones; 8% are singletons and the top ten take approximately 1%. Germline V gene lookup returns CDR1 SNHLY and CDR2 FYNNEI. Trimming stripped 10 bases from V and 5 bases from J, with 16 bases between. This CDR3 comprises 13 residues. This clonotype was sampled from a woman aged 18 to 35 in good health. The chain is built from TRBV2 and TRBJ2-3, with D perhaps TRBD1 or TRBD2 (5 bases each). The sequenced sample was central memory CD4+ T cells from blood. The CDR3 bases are TGTGCCACCATCGAGGGCCAGGGAGATACGCAGTATTTT. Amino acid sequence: CATIEGQGDTQYF.